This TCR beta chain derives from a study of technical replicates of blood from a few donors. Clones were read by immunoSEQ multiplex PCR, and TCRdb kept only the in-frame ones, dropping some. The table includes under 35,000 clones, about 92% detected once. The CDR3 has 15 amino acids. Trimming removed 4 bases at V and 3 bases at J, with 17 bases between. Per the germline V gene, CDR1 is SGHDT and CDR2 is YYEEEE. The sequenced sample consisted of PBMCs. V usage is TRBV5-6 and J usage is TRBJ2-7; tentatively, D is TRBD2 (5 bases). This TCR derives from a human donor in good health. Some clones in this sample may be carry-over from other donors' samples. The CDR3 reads CASSPGLTTGYEQYF. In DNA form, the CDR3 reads TGTGCCAGCAGCCCCGGACTGACTACGGGCTACGAGCAGTACTTC.